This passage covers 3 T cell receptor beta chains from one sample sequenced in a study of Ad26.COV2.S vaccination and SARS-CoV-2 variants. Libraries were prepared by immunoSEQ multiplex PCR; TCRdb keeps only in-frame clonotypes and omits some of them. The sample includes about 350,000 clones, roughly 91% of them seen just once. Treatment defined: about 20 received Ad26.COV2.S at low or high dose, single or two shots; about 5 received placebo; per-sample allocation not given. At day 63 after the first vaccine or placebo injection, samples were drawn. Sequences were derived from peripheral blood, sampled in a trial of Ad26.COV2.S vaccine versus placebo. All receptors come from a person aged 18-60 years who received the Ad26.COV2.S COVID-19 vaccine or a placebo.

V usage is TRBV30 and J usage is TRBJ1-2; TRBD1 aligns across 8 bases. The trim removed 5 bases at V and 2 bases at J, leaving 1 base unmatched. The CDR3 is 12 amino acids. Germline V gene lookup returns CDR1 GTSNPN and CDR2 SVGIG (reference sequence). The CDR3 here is CAWGDRNYGYTF. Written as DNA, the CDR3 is TGTGCCTGGGGGGACAGGAACTATGGCTACACCTTC.

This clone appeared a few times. The CDR3 DNA sequence: TGTGCCAGTAGTCCCTTGACAGGAATCTCACCCCTCCACTTT. Amino acid sequence: CASSPLTGISPLHF. The chain employs TRBV19 and TRBJ1-6; possible D gene TRBD1, 6 bases. Germline V gene sequence: CDR1 LNHDA, CDR2 SQIVND (reference sequence). The length of the CDR3 is 14 residues. Between the trimmed V and J ends, which lost 5 bases and 10 bases, there was a span of 15 bases.

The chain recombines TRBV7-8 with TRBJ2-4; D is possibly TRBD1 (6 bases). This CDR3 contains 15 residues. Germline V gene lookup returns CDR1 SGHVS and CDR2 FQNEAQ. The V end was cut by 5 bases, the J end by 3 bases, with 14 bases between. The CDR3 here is CASSPGLGGKNIQYF. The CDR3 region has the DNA TGTGCCAGCAGCCCCGGTCTAGGGGGCAAAAACATTCAGTACTTC. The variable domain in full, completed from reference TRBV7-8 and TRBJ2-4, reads GAGVSQSPRYKVAKRGQDVALRCDPISGHVSLFWYQQALGQGPEFLTYFQNEAQLDKSGLPSDRFFAERPEGSVSTLKIQRTQQEDSAVYLCASSPGLGGKNIQYFGAGTRLSVL.